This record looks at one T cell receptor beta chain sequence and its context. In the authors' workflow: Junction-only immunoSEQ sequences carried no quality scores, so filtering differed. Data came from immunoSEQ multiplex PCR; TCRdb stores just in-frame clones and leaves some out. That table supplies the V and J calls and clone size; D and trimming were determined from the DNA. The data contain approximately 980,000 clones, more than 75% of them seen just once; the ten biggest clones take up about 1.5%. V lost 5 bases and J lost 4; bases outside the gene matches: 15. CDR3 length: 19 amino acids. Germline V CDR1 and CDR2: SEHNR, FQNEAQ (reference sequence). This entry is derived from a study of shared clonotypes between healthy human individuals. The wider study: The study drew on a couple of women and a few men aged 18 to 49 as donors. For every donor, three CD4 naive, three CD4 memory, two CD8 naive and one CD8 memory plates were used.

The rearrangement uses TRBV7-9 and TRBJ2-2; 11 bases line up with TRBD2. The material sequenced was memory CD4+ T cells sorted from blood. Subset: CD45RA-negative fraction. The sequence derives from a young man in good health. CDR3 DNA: TGTGCCAGCAGCCTTAGCAGGCTAGCGGGAGGCTTGAGCACCGGGGAGCTGTTTTTT. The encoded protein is CASSLSRLAGGLSTGELFF.